This is a list of T cell receptor beta chains from one sample in a study of blood T cell repertoires in COVID-19. Sequenced by immunoSEQ multiplex PCR; TCRdb stores in-frame clones only, minus some. Of hundreds of thousands of clones in the sample, more than 85% were seen once. Sequencing was done on a sample of peripheral blood. These TCRs come from a man in his sixties or seventies with acute or convalescent COVID-19. The CDR3 runs from the conserved cysteine through the conserved F or W. Each record gives: clone size, J gene, D gene, V gene, CDR3 DNA, CDR3 protein. D genes are given only for firm matches. Part of the rows lack a size; the others show once, few, many or a class for expanded clones.

abundance: -
j_gene: TRBJ2-1
d_gene: -
v_gene: TRBV7-8
CDR3nt: TGTGCCAGCAGCTTAGACGCGGGTCTCTACAATGAGCAGTTCTTC
CDR3aa: CASSLDAGLYNEQFF

abundance: -
j_gene: TRBJ1-6
d_gene: -
v_gene: TRBV7-2
CDR3nt: TGTGCCAGCAGCTTAGATTATCGCGGGAATTCACCCCTCCACTTT
CDR3aa: CASSLDYRGNSPLHF

abundance: -
j_gene: TRBJ1-3
d_gene: TRBD1
v_gene: TRBV29-1
CDR3nt: TGCAGCGTAGGAGACAGGGGGGCTGGAAACACCATATATTTT
CDR3aa: CSVGDRGAGNTIYF

abundance: -
j_gene: TRBJ2-1
d_gene: TRBD2
v_gene: TRBV4-2
CDR3nt: TGTGCCAGCAGCCAAGAAACAGCACTAGCGGGAGGCGAGCAGTTCTTC
CDR3aa: CASSQETALAGGEQFF

abundance: once
j_gene: TRBJ2-7
d_gene: -
v_gene: TRBV28
CDR3nt: TGTGCCAGCAGTCAGGGGAGTCCGGGCTCCTACGAGCAGTACTTC
CDR3aa: CASSQGSPGSYEQYF

abundance: -
j_gene: TRBJ1-1
d_gene: TRBD1
v_gene: TRBV6-5
CDR3nt: TGTGCCAGCAGTTACATTGACAGGGGGAACACTGAAGCTTTCTTT
CDR3aa: CASSYIDRGNTEAFF

abundance: -
j_gene: TRBJ1-2
d_gene: TRBD1
v_gene: TRBV29-1
CDR3nt: TGCAGCGTAGGACAGGGGGCGGCAGGCTACACCTTC
CDR3aa: CSVGQGAAGYTF

abundance: -
j_gene: TRBJ2-1
d_gene: -
v_gene: TRBV10-3
CDR3nt: TGTGCCATCAGTGAGTCAGAGAGTGGATCGGGGTCGGCTGAGCAGTTCTTC
CDR3aa: CAISESESGSGSAEQFF

abundance: -
j_gene: TRBJ2-5
d_gene: TRBD1
v_gene: TRBV5-1
CDR3nt: TGCGCCAGCAGCTTGGACGGGACAGGGGAAGAGACCCAGTACTTC
CDR3aa: CASSLDGTGEETQYF

abundance: few
j_gene: TRBJ1-4
d_gene: -
v_gene: TRBV9
CDR3nt: TGTGCCAGCAGCGTAGGGGGAGCTAATGAAAAACTGTTTTTT
CDR3aa: CASSVGGANEKLFF

abundance: -
j_gene: TRBJ1-2
d_gene: -
v_gene: TRBV4-1
CDR3nt: TGCGCCAGCAGCCAAGCCGGTGGTCCGGGGGGATTCTATGGCTACACCTTC
CDR3aa: CASSQAGGPGGFYGYTF

abundance: -
j_gene: TRBJ2-4
d_gene: TRBD2
v_gene: TRBV2
CDR3nt: TGTGCCAGCAGAAAGGAGGGTGTCCTAGCGGGCATTCAGTACTTC
CDR3aa: CASRKEGVLAGIQYF

abundance: -
j_gene: TRBJ2-2
d_gene: -
v_gene: TRBV5-1
CDR3nt: TGCGCCAGCAGCTTGGATACGAACACCGGGGAGCTGTTTTTT
CDR3aa: CASSLDTNTGELFF

abundance: -
j_gene: TRBJ1-1
d_gene: -
v_gene: TRBV5-1
CDR3nt: TGCGCCAGCACCCAGGGGCCGATGAACACTGAAGCTTTCTTT
CDR3aa: CASTQGPMNTEAFF

abundance: -
j_gene: TRBJ1-5
d_gene: TRBD1
v_gene: TRBV7-2
CDR3nt: TGTGCCAGCAGCTTCCACAGGGGGAGCAATCAGCCCCAGCATTTT
CDR3aa: CASSFHRGSNQPQHF

abundance: -
j_gene: TRBJ2-3
d_gene: -
v_gene: TRBV5-4
CDR3nt: TGTGCCAGCAGCCTGTCGGGTGGTGGTACAGATACGCAGTATTTT
CDR3aa: CASSLSGGGTDTQYF

abundance: -
j_gene: TRBJ2-7
d_gene: TRBD1
v_gene: TRBV4-2
CDR3nt: TGTGCCAGCAGCCCCCGGGACAGCGGTTACGAGCAGTACTTC
CDR3aa: CASSPRDSGYEQYF

abundance: -
j_gene: TRBJ2-5
d_gene: -
v_gene: TRBV28
CDR3nt: TGTGCCAGCAGTTCTGTGGGAGGAGAGACCCAGTACTTC
CDR3aa: CASSSVGGETQYF

abundance: -
j_gene: TRBJ2-5
d_gene: TRBD2
v_gene: TRBV2
CDR3nt: TGTGCCAGCAGTTCTGAGGGACTAGCGTCAGAGACCCAGTACTTC
CDR3aa: CASSSEGLASETQYF

abundance: -
j_gene: TRBJ1-6
d_gene: TRBD1
v_gene: TRBV5-1
CDR3nt: TGCGCCAGCAGCACCCGACAGGGTAATCATTCACCCCTCCACTTT
CDR3aa: CASSTRQGNHSPLHF

abundance: -
j_gene: TRBJ2-7
d_gene: -
v_gene: TRBV7-9
CDR3nt: TGTGCCAGCAGCTTAGCCCTATCGCCGATATCCGAGCAGTACTTC
CDR3aa: CASSLALSPISEQYF

abundance: many
j_gene: TRBJ2-5
d_gene: -
v_gene: TRBV6-6
CDR3nt: TGTGCCAGCAGTTACCCCTTGGAGACCCAGTACTTC
CDR3aa: CASSYPLETQYF

abundance: -
j_gene: TRBJ1-1
d_gene: TRBD1
v_gene: TRBV9
CDR3nt: TGTGCCAGCAGCAGGGGGCTCTCGAACACTGAAGCTTTCTTT
CDR3aa: CASSRGLSNTEAFF

abundance: -
j_gene: TRBJ1-1
d_gene: -
v_gene: TRBV5-1
CDR3nt: TGCGCCAGCAGCTTGTTATCCCGCCCGGAGGACACTGAAGCTTTCTTT
CDR3aa: CASSLLSRPEDTEAFF

abundance: -
j_gene: TRBJ1-1
d_gene: -
v_gene: TRBV28
CDR3nt: TGTGCCAGCAGCGCCACAGGGCGCACTGAAGCTTTCTTT
CDR3aa: CASSATGRTEAFF

abundance: -
j_gene: TRBJ1-6
d_gene: -
v_gene: TRBV27
CDR3nt: TGTGCCAGCTTATCCAGTTTGCAGGGAAGACGCTCACCCCTCCACTTT
CDR3aa: CASLSSLQGRRSPLHF

abundance: -
j_gene: TRBJ2-5
d_gene: -
v_gene: TRBV6-5
CDR3nt: TGTGCCAGCAGGGGTCAGGGCTCGGGGGCCCAGTACTTC
CDR3aa: CASRGQGSGAQYF

abundance: -
j_gene: TRBJ1-4
d_gene: -
v_gene: TRBV7-2
CDR3nt: TGTGCCAGCAGCGTTGGGGGGGGTGGTGAAAAACTGTTTTTT
CDR3aa: CASSVGGGGEKLFF

abundance: once
j_gene: TRBJ2-1
d_gene: TRBD2
v_gene: TRBV5-1
CDR3nt: TGCGCCAGCAGCGGGGGCCTAGCGGGACCGGCTGAGCAGTTCTTC
CDR3aa: CASSGGLAGPAEQFF

abundance: once
j_gene: TRBJ1-6
d_gene: TRBD1
v_gene: TRBV6-4
CDR3nt: TGTGCCAGCAGTGACTCCGGGACAGGGAGATCACCCCTCCACTTT
CDR3aa: CASSDSGTGRSPLHF

abundance: -
j_gene: TRBJ1-4
d_gene: TRBD1
v_gene: TRBV5-4
CDR3nt: TGTGCCAGCAGCTCCCCTGACAGGGGAGATGAAAAACTGTTTTTT
CDR3aa: CASSSPDRGDEKLFF

abundance: -
j_gene: TRBJ2-7
d_gene: TRBD2
v_gene: TRBV11-2
CDR3nt: TGTGCCAGCAGCTTAAATAGCGGGACCACCTACGAGCAGTACTTC
CDR3aa: CASSLNSGTTYEQYF

abundance: -
j_gene: TRBJ1-2
d_gene: TRBD1
v_gene: TRBV5-5
CDR3nt: TGTGCCAGCAGCTCCGGGACAGCTGTATATGGCTACACCTTC
CDR3aa: CASSSGTAVYGYTF

abundance: -
j_gene: TRBJ2-7
d_gene: TRBD2
v_gene: TRBV18
CDR3nt: TGTGCCAGCTCACCACAGACTAGCGGCTACTACGAGCAGTACTTC
CDR3aa: CASSPQTSGYYEQYF

abundance: once
j_gene: TRBJ2-7
d_gene: -
v_gene: TRBV5-5
CDR3nt: TGTGCCAGCAGCCTAGACAGCACGGGCTACGAGCAGTACTTC
CDR3aa: CASSLDSTGYEQYF

abundance: -
j_gene: TRBJ2-7
d_gene: TRBD1
v_gene: TRBV28
CDR3nt: TGTGCCAGCAGACGGACAGGGGGCGCGAGGGGCTACGAGCAGTACTTC
CDR3aa: CASRRTGGARGYEQYF

abundance: -
j_gene: TRBJ2-2
d_gene: -
v_gene: TRBV7-9
CDR3nt: TGTGCCAGCAGCTTAGGGCAGGGGAACACCGGGGAGCTGTTTTTT
CDR3aa: CASSLGQGNTGELFF